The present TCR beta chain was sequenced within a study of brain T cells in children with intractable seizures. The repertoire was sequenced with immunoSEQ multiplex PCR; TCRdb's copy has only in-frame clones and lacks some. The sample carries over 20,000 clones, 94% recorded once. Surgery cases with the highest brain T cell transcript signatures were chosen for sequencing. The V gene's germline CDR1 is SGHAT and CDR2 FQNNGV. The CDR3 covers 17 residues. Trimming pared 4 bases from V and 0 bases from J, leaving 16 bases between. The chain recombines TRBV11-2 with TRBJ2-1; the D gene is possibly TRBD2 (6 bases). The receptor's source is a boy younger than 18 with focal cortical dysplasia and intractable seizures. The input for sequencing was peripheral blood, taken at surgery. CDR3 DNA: TGTGCCAGCAGCTCCCCGGGACTCCCGAGCTCCTACAATGAGCAGTTCTTC. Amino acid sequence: CASSSPGLPSSYNEQFF.